This T cell receptor beta chain was recovered during a study of regulatory T cells in long-lasting Graves disease. General study points: Persistent disease exhibited a predilection for TRBV28, TRBJ1-2 and TRBJ2-5. Thyroid tissue went unexamined; only peripheral blood was analyzed.

Time point given: newly diagnosed GD, antithyroid drugs for less than 3 months. The TCR library was prepared using RNA isolated from PBMCs. In building TCR beta libraries, iRepertoire HTBI primers were used together with Arm-PCR of CDR3 regions. MiXCR, run by TCRdb on the multiplex PCR reads, gives a single entry per CDR3 protein. The sample carries 360,000 or so distinct CDR3 sequences, over 9.5% recorded once. V was pared by 1 base and J by 6 bases, with 15 bases between. The CDR3 covers 15 residues. The germline gives CDR1 MGHRA, CDR2 YSYEKL. This clonotype was observed a handful of times. What it binds is unknown. The same specimen was also included in a second study, on T cells in Graves' hyperthyroidism and ophthalmopathy. That work contributes: HTBI primers were employed in a first-round RT-PCR of the TCR CDR3.

Sequencing was performed on peripheral blood mononuclear cells (PBMCs), taken at new diagnosis, from a patient treated with antithyroid drugs. The V call is TRBV4-1, the J call TRBJ1-1; D might be TRBD1 (6 bases). The clonotype was recovered from a woman between 18 and 29 years old with Graves disease. CDR3 DNA sequence: TGCGCCAGCAGCCAAGTTATAACAGGGACCTCTGAAGCTTTCTTT. This gives the protein CASSQVITGTSEAFF.